Listed below are T cell receptor beta chains from one sample, sequenced in a study of T cell responses to AZD1222 COVID-19 vaccine. Repertoires were generated with immunoSEQ multiplex PCR, while TCRdb's copy carries only in-frame clones and drops some. The sample lists approximately 120,000 clones, 84% occurring once. The sequencing used peripheral blood, collected 28 days after the second AZD1222 dose. Every receptor here comes from an adult who received the AZD1222 COVID-19 vaccine. Each CDR3 is given with its conserved first and last residue. The order of the fields is V gene, CDR3 length, CDR3 protein.

>TRBV28|17
CASRTTFTRAGWEKLFF
>TRBV7-6|13
CASSLRGDQPQHF
>TRBV11-2|16
CASSSLQGARDYGYTF
>TRBV10-2|10
CASSDQPQHF
>TRBV3-1/TRBV3-2|13
CASSQEYKYEQYF
>TRBV11-2|13
CASSPWQNQPQHF
>TRBV12-3/TRBV12-4|13
CASSSRQSYGYTF
>TRBV28|15
CASSLGPGGTDTQYF
>TRBV6-1|15
CASSEAGGFSYGYTF
>TRBV29-1|13
CSVVSQGDQPQHF
>TRBV5-6|15
CASSLEGLGNQPQHF
>TRBV28|17
CASSLYPPGARKNEQYF
>TRBV5-8|15
CASSLGDRGHTEAFF
>TRBV5-6|15
CASTNAGREMNIQYF
>TRBV11-2|12
CASSLVRTEQFF
>TRBV11-2|15
CASSLKGGPSTEAFF
>TRBV5-4|15
CASSPDIGNYNEQFF
>TRBV5-1|14
CASSEGSSGNTIYF